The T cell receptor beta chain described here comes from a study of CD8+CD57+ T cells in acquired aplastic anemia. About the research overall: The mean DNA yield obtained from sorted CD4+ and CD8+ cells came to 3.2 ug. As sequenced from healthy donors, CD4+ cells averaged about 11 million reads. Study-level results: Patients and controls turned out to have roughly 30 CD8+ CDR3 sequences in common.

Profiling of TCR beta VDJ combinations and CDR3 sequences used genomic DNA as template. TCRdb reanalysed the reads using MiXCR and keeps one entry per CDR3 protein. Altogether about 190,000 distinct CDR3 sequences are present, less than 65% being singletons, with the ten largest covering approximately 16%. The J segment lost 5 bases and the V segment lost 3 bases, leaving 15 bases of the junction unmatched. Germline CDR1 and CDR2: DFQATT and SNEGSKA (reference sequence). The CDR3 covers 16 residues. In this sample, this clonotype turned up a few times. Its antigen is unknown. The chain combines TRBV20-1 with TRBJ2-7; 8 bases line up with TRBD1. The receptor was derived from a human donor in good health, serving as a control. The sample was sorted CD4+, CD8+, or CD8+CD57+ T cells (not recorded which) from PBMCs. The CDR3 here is CSARDSAGQDSDEQYF. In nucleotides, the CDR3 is TGCAGTGCTAGGGACTCCGCGGGACAGGATTCAGACGAGCAGTACTTC.